This passage covers 16 T cell receptor beta chains from one sample sequenced in a study of CD8 T cells in ankylosing spondylitis. TCRdb reprocessed the 5' RACE reads with MiXCR, giving one entry per CDR3 protein. Of around 150,000 distinct CDR3 sequences listed, over 9.5% were seen once; the top ten hold 3.5% to 5%. Material: blood, either unsorted or a sorted T cell fraction (not recorded which). The receptors derive from a female donor with ankylosing spondylitis or in good health (not recorded which).

The chain uses TRBV5-1 and TRBJ1-1; D remains ambiguous. This CDR3 contains 13 residues. CDR1 and CDR2 from the germline V gene are SGHRS and YFSETQ. Trimming took off 7 bases at V and 5 bases at J, with 15 bases between the two ends. CDR3 region: CASGVEGRTEAFF. The CDR3 coding sequence is TGCGCCAGCGGTGTAGAGGGCCGGACTGAAGCTTTCTTT.

This clonotype was recorded at least ten times. The rearrangement links TRBV4-1 to TRBJ1-4; D remains unclear. V lost 0 bases, J lost 11 bases, and 16 bases lay in between. The germline CDR1 and CDR2 sequences are MGHRA and YSYEKL. The CDR3 runs 15 residues. In nucleotides, the CDR3 is TGCGCCAGCAGCCAAGATTCCCCCTCCTCTCGGAAACTGTTTTTT. It translates to CASSQDSPSSRKLFF.

This clonotype was seen at least ten times. The CDR3 DNA follows: TGCAGCGCTTCACGACAGGGAAGAGAGCAGTACTTC. Translated: CSASRQGREQYF. The rearrangement links TRBV29-1 to TRBJ2-7; 7 nucleotides line up with TRBD1. The CDR3 consists of 12 residues. V was pared by 7 bases and J by 7 bases, with 10 bases of the junction left unmatched. Per germline, CDR1 SQVTM and CDR2 ANQGSEA.

In this sample, this clonotype turned up many times. This chain uses TRBV6-1 with TRBJ2-2; 9 nucleotides agree with TRBD1. Germline trimming cut 6 bases from V and 5 bases from J; bases unmatched to any gene: 7. Germline V CDR1 and CDR2: MNHNS, SASEGT. The CDR3 is 15 amino acids. The CDR3 DNA follows: TGTGCCAGCAGAGCCCGGGACAGGGTTACCGGGGAGCTGTTTTTT. This encodes CASRARDRVTGELFF.

This clonotype was observed many times. The chain has TRBV5-1 and TRBJ2-5; D not certain. CDR1 is SGHRS and CDR2 is YFSETQ in the germline V gene. The CDR3 has 16 residues. V lost 4 bases and J 1 base, leaving 17 bases between the germline ends. The CDR3 protein is CASSPLGQAAQETQYF. The DNA for the CDR3 is TGCGCCAGCAGCCCCCTTGGCCAGGCCGCCCAAGAGACCCAGTACTTC.

This clonotype was observed many times. The gene calls are TRBV29-1 and TRBJ2-7; D assignment may be TRBD1 or TRBD2 (5 bases each). With 2 bases removed from V and 1 base from J, the gap between germline ends came to 12 bases. Looked up from germline, CDR1 is SQVTM and CDR2 is ANQGSEA. The CDR3 loop spans 14 amino acids. Here the CDR3 DNA reads TGCAGCGTTGAACCAGGGACCGGATCCTACGAGCAGTACTTC. Translated: CSVEPGTGSYEQYF.

This chain connects TRBV20-1 to TRBJ2-3, with a tentative D call TRBD1 (5 bases). This CDR3 region has 13 residues. CDR1 and CDR2 (germline): DFQATT, SNEGSKA (reference sequence). V gave up 3 bases and J gave up 3 bases, with 10 bases separating them. The chain's CDR3 is CSASRGRTDTQYF. The DNA of the CDR3 is TGCAGTGCTAGTAGGGGAAGGACAGATACGCAGTATTTT.

This clonotype has a count of ten or more. This rearrangement joins TRBV12-3 or TRBV12-4 to TRBJ1-2; the D is unclear. Trimming pared 5 bases from V and 4 bases from J, leaving 2 bases between. The CDR3 covers 10 residues. The CDR3 sequence: CASSAYGYTF. The CDR3 region has the DNA TGTGCCAGCAGTGCCTATGGCTACACCTTC.

CDR3 in amino acids: CASSTGTSGIYEQYF. In DNA, the CDR3 is TGTGCCAGCAGTACCGGGACTAGCGGGATCTACGAGCAGTACTTC. The chain has TRBV12-3 or TRBV12-4 and TRBJ2-7; 13 bases agree with TRBD2. After removal of 5 bases from V and 3 bases from J, the junction contained 4 bases not matched to a gene. The CDR3 contains 15 residues.

This clonotype occurred many times. CDR3 in amino acids: CSARQTSVGKSSPLHF. CDR3 coding DNA: TGCAGTGCTAGACAAACCTCGGTGGGCAAAAGTTCACCCCTCCACTTT. The chain couples TRBV20-1 to TRBJ1-6; no reliable D call. Trimming stripped 2 bases from V and 9 bases from J, with 20 bases between. CDR1 DFQATT and CDR2 SNEGSKA come from the germline V gene (reference sequence). This CDR3 comprises 16 residues.

This clonotype was recorded at least ten times. J is TRBJ2-2 and V is TRBV5-1; TRBD2 is a possible D gene (6 bases). The CDR3 has 14 residues. Germline-derived CDR1 and CDR2 are SGHRS and YFSETQ. The V and J ends lost 7 bases and 6 bases respectively, with 16 bases between them. The CDR3 sequence: CASSRDWAAGELFF. DNA for the CDR3: TGCGCCAGCTCCCGGGACTGGGCGGCCGGGGAGCTGTTTTTT.

As concerns this clonotype: This may stem from a read error, because a much larger clone lies one nucleotide away. The chain carries TRBV5-1 and TRBJ2-2; 10 bases agree with TRBD1. The CDR3 is 17 residues long. The V gene's germline CDR1 is SGHRS and CDR2 YFSETQ. J gave up 6 bases and V 1 base, and 9 bases lay outside the gene matches. The CDR3 bases are TGCGCCAGCAGCTTGATGACGGGACAGGGGATACCCGGGGAGCTGTTTTTT. Its translation: CASSLMTGQGIPGELFF.

There are a few counts of this clonotype. The V call is TRBV19, the J call TRBJ2-2; D could derive from TRBD1 or TRBD2 (5 bases each). This CDR3 is 14 amino acids long. V lost 7 bases and J 5 bases, leaving 14 bases between the germline ends. CDR1 LNHDA and CDR2 SQIVND come from the germline V gene (reference sequence). The CDR3 is CASTPARGTGELFF. Written as DNA, the CDR3 is TGTGCCAGTACCCCAGCGAGGGGAACCGGGGAGCTGTTTTTT.

This clonotype was recorded at least ten times. One junction end disagrees with the germline gene, perhaps due to a read error. CDR3 protein: CASSLGEKLFF. As DNA, the CDR3 is TGTGCCAGCAGTTTAGGTGAAAAACTGTTTTTT. V usage is TRBV5-1 and J usage is TRBJ1-4; D not resolved. Germline V gene lookup returns CDR1 SGHRS and CDR2 YFSETQ. The CDR3 is 11 amino acids.

This clonotype was recorded many times. This chain links TRBV2 with TRBJ2-1; possible D gene TRBD1, 5 bases. Germline V gene lookup returns CDR1 SNHLY and CDR2 FYNNEI. V shed 7 bases and J shed 8 bases, with 15 bases lying between them. This CDR3 has 13 amino acids. CDR3: CASTTLGAHEQFF. The CDR3 region has the DNA TGTGCCAGCACAACCCTAGGGGCTCATGAGCAGTTCTTC.

This clonotype was observed once. With a much larger clone just one base away, this may be a read error. The genes are TRBV18 and TRBJ1-1; D not certain. Germline assignment: CDR1 KGHSH and CDR2 LQKENI. The CDR3 is 16 amino acids. As DNA, the CDR3 is TGTACCAGCTCACTGAGAAGGATATCCATGAACACTGAAGCTTTCTTT. Protein product: CTSSLRRISMNTEAFF.